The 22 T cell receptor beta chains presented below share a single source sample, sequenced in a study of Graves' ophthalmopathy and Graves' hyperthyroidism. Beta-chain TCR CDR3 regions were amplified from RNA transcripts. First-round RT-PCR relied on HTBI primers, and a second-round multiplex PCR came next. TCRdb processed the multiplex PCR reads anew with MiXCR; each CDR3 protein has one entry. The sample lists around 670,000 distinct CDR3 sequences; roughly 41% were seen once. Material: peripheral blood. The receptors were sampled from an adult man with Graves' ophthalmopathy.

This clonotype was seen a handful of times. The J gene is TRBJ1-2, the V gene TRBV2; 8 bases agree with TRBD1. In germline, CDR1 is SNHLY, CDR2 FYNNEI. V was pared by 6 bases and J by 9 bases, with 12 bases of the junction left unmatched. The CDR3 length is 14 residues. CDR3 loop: CASRRDRPGLSYTF. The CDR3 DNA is TGTGCCAGCAGGCGGGACAGGCCGGGGTTGAGCTACACCTTC. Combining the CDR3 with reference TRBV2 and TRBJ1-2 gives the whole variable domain EPEVTQTPSHQVTQMGQEVILRCVPISNHLYFYWYRQILGQKVEFLVSFYNNEISEKSEIFDDQFSVERPDGSNFTLKIRSTKLEDSAMYFCASRRDRPGLSYTFGSGTRLTVV.

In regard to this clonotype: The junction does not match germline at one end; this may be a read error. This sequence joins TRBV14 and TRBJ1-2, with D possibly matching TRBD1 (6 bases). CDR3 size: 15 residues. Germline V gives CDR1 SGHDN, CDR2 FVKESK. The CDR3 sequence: CASNQDRQLSYGYTF. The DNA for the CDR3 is TGTGCCAGCAACCAAGACAGGCAACTTTCCTATGGCTACACCTTC. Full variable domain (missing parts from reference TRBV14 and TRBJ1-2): EAGVTQFPSHSVIEKGQTVTLRCDPISGHDNLYWYRRVMGKEIKFLLHFVKESKQDESGMPNNRFLAERTGGTYSTLKVQPAELEDSGVYFCASNQDRQLSYGYTFGSGTRLTVV.

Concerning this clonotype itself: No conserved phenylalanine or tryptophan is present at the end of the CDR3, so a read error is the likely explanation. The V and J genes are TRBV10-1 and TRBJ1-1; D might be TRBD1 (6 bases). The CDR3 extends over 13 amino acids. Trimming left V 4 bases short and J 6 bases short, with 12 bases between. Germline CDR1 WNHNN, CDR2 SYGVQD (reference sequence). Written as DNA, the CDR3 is TGCGCCAGCAGTGCAGGGGCGGGGGCTGAAGCTTTCTCT. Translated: CASSAGAGAEAFS.

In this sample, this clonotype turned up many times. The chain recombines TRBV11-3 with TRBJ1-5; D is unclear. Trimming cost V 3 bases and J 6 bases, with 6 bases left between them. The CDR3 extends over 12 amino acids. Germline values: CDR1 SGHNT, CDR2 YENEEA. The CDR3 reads CASSFRSQPQHF. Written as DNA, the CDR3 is TGTGCCAGCAGCTTTCGTAGTCAGCCCCAGCATTTT.

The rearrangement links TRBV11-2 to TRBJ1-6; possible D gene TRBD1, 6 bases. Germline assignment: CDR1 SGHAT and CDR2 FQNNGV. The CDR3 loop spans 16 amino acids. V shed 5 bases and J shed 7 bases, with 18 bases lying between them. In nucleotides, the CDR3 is TGTGCCAGCAGCCAAGAGTGGACAGATTTCAATTCACCCCTCCACTTT. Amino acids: CASSQEWTDFNSPLHF.

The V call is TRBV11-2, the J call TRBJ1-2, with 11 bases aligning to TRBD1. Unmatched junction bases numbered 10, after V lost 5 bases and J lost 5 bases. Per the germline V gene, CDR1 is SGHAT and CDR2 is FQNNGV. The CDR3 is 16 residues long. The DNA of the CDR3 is TGTGCCAGCAGCCTAGGACAGGGGGCGTTACAATATGGCTACACCTTC. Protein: CASSLGQGALQYGYTF.

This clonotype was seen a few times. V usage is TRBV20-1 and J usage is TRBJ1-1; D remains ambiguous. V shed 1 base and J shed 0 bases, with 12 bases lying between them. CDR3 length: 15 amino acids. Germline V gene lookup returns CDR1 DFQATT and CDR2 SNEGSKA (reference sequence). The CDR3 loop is CSARVADGLNTEAFF. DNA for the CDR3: TGCAGTGCTAGAGTTGCCGACGGACTGAACACTGAAGCTTTCTTT.

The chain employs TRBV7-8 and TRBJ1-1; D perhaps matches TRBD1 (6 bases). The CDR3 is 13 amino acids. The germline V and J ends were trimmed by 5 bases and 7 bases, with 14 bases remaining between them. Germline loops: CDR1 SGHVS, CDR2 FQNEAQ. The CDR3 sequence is CASSKGGYNEAFF. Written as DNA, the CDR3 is TGTGCCAGCAGCAAGGGGGGATACAATGAAGCTTTCTTT.

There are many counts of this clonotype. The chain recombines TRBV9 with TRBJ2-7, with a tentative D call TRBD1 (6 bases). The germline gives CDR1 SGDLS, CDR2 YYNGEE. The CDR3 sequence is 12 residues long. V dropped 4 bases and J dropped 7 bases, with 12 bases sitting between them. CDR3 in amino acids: CASSPQGAEQYF. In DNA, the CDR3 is TGTGCCAGCAGCCCACAGGGAGCGGAGCAGTACTTC.

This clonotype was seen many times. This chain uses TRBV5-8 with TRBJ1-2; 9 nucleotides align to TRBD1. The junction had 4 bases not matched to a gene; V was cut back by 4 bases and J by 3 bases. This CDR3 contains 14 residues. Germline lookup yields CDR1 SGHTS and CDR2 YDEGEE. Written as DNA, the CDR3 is TGTGCCAGCAGCACCCGACAGGGGGACTATGGCTACACCTTC. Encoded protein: CASSTRQGDYGYTF. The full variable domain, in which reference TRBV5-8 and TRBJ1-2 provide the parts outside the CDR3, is EAGVTQSPTHLIKTRGQQATLRCSPISGHTSVYWYQQALGLGLQFLLWYDEGEERNRGNFPPRFSGRQFPNYSSELNVNALELEDSALYLCASSTRQGDYGYTFGSGTRLTVV.

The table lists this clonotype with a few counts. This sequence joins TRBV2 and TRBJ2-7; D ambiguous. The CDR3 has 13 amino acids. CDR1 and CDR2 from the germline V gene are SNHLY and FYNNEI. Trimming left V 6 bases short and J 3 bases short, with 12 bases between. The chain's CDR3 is CASSQSRLYEQYF. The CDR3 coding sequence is TGTGCCAGCAGCCAATCTCGACTCTACGAGCAGTACTTC.

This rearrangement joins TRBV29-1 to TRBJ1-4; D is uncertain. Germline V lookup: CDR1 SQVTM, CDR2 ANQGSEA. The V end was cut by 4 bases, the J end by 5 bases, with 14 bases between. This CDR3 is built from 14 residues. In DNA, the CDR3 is TGCAGCGTTGTCACGGAGGATAGCAATGAAAAACTGTTTTTT. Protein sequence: CSVVTEDSNEKLFF.

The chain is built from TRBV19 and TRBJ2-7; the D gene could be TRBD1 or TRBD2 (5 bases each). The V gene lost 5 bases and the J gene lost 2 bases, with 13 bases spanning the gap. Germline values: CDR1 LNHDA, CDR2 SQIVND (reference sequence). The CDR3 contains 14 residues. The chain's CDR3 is CASSPGDGTYEQYF. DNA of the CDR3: TGTGCCAGTAGTCCCGGGGACGGAACCTACGAGCAGTACTTC. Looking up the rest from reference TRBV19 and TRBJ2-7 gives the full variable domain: DGGITQSPKYLFRKEGQNVTLSCEQNLNHDAMYWYRQDPGQGLRLIYYSQIVNDFQKGDIAEGYSVSREKKESFPLTVTSAQKNPTAFYLCASSPGDGTYEQYFGPGTRLTVT.

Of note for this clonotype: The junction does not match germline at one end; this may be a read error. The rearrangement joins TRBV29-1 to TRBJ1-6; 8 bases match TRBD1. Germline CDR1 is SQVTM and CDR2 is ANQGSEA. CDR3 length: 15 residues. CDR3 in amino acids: CSANSGGQVNPPLHF. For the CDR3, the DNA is TGCAGCGCGAATTCAGGGGGACAGGTTAATCCACCCCTCCACTTT.

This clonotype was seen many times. CDR3 sequence: CASSVARGGELFF. The CDR3 nucleotides are TGTGCCAGCAGCGTAGCACGTGGCGGGGAGCTGTTTTTT. This chain joins TRBV9 and TRBJ2-2; D remains unclear. Germline CDR1 SGDLS, CDR2 YYNGEE. V was pared by 0 bases and J by 7 bases, with 7 bases between. CDR3 length: 13 residues.

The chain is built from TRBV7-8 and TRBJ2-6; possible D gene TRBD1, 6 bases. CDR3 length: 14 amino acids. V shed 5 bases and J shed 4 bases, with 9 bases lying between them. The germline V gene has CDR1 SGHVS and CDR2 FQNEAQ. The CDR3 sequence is CASSPGVGANVLTF. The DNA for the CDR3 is TGTGCCAGCAGCCCAGGGGTCGGGGCCAACGTCCTGACTTTC.

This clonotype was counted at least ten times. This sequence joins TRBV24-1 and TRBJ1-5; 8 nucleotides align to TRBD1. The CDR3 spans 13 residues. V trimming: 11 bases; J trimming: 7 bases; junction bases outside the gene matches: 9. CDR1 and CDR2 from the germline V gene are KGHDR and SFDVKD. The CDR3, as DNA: TGTGCCAGCAGGGGGACAGGACAACAGCCCCAGCATTTT. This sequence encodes CASRGTGQQPQHF.

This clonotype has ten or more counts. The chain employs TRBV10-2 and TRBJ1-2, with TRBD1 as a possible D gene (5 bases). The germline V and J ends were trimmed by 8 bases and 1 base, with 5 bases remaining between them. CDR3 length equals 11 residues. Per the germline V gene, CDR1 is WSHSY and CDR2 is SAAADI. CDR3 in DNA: TGCGCCAGCCAGGGTAACTATGGCTACACCTTC. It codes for CASQGNYGYTF.

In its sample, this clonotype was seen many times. CDR3 residues: CASTDSQETQYF. CDR3 nucleotides: TGTGCCAGCACGGACAGTCAAGAGACCCAGTACTTC. This chain links TRBV11-2 with TRBJ2-5; D possibly corresponds to TRBD1 (6 bases). The CDR3 loop spans 12 amino acids. Germline CDR1 reads SGHAT; CDR2 reads FQNNGV. V was clipped by 7 bases and J by 2 bases, with 8 bases between them.

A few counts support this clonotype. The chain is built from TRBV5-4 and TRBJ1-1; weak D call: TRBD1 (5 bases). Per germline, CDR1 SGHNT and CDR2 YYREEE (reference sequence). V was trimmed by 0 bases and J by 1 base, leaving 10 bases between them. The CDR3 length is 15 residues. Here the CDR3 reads CASSLGGTGNTEAFF. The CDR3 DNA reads TGTGCCAGCAGCTTGGGGGGCACAGGGAACACTGAAGCTTTCTTT.

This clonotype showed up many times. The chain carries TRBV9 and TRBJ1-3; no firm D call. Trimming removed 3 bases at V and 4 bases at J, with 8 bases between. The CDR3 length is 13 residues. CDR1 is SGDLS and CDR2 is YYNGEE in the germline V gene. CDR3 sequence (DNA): TGTGCCAGCAGCGCCCTTACCGGAAACACCATATATTTT. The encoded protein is CASSALTGNTIYF.

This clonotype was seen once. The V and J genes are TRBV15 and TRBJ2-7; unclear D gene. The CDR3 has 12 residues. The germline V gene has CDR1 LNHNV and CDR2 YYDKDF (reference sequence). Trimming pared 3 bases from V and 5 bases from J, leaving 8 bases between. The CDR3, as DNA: TGTGCCACCAGCAGTGGAAAGGACGAGCAGTACTTC. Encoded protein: CATSSGKDEQYF.